A few counts support the clone carrying this TCR beta chain. Using genomic DNA as the template, TCR beta VDJ and CDR3 profiling was carried out. TCRdb passed the reads through MiXCR, listing each CDR3 protein once. The profile covers fewer than 200,000 distinct CDR3 sequences, with about three fifths appearing a single time and over 40% taken by the ten largest. This sample was included in a study of CD8+CD57+ T cells in acquired aplastic anemia. The CDR3 is made up of 13 amino acids. The germline V gene encodes CDR1 SGHTA and CDR2 FQGNSA. The junction had 4 bases not matched to a gene; V was cut back by 5 bases and J by 5 bases.

The rearrangement uses TRBV7-2 and TRBJ2-5, with 8 bases fitting TRBD2. The sample taken for sequencing was sorted CD4+, CD8+, or CD8+CD57+ T cells (not recorded which) from PBMCs. This clonotype was sampled from a human donor in good health. The CDR3 sequence: CASSRTSFETQYF. DNA for the CDR3: TGTGCCAGCAGCCGGACTAGCTTCGAGACCCAGTACTTC.